This T cell receptor (beta chain) came from a study of monozygotic twins with inflammatory bowel disease. Whole-study results and caveats: Clonotype overlap with others was lower in IBD patients than in healthy twins, a difference that was greatest with disease activity. Variability in patient repertoires may have come partly from differing immunosuppressive treatments.

TCRdb re-called the 5' RACE reads; every CDR3 protein appears as one record, without DNA. In all, the sample yields approximately 330,000 distinct CDR3 sequences. With respect to this clonotype: Antigen specificity is unknown.

The CDR3 runs 17 residues. Germline V gene sequence: CDR1 LGHDT, CDR2 YNNKEL (reference sequence). This TCR was recovered from a human donor with ulcerative colitis or Crohn's disease, or a healthy co-twin of an affected twin (not recorded which). The genes are TRBV3-1 and TRBJ2-3; TCRdb proposes TRBD2, but this gene call is untestable without DNA. The specimen was blood. The CDR3 loop is CASSRTRLATSTDTQYF.